The following is a TCR beta chain sequence with its context. Germline V lookup: CDR1 SGHRS, CDR2 YFSETQ. The V and J ends lost 0 bases and 2 bases respectively, with 7 bases between them. The CDR3 sequence is 14 residues long. This sample stems from a study of blood T cell repertoires in COVID-19. Background on the study: Some COVID-19 samples were acute and others convalescent; all came from the United States, Italy and Spain.

Clones were sequenced by immunoSEQ multiplex PCR, and TCRdb holds only the in-frame ones, with some missing. Of some 83,000 clones listed, roughly 82% are singletons. The sequence derives from a man over 45 with active COVID-19. The sequenced material came from peripheral blood. The rearrangement uses TRBV5-1 and TRBJ2-3, with TRBD2 as a possible D gene (5 bases). DNA of the CDR3: TGCGCCAGCAGCTTGGAAGCGGACACAGATACGCAGTATTTT. This encodes CASSLEADTDTQYF.